The T cell receptor (beta chain) under discussion was sequenced for a study of blood T cell repertoires in COVID-19. The wider study: Specimens from acute and convalescent COVID-19 originated in the United States, Italy and Spain. The cDNA or gDNA used as material had been derived from T cells, B-cell-depleted T cells, or PBMCs.

The CDR3 loop spans 15 amino acids. Trimming took off 0 bases at V and 3 bases at J, with 9 bases between the two ends. Germline loops: CDR1 MNHEY, CDR2 SMNVEV (reference sequence). Original analysis: Reference gene primer amplification gave estimated nucleated cell counts. Libraries were prepared by immunoSEQ multiplex PCR; TCRdb keeps only in-frame clonotypes and omits some of them. The V and J calls and clone size are taken from that table; D and trimming were inferred from the DNA. The data hold 90,000 to 120,000 clones, with 75% to 95% observed a single time. The chain carries TRBV27 and TRBJ1-3, with D possibly being TRBD1 (6 bases). The specimen was peripheral blood. This TCR was recovered from a woman aged 25 to 39 with acute or convalescent COVID-19. The CDR3 sequence: CASSLSDRNGNTIYF. The CDR3 bases are TGTGCCAGCAGTTTATCAGACAGGAATGGAAACACCATATATTTT.